The 5 T cell receptor beta chains below all came from one sample that was sequenced in a study of T-cell memory formation after mild COVID-19 (dated by TCRdb to the early 2020s). Libraries came from 5' RACE. The instrument was an Illumina NovaSeq 6000. TCRdb reprocessing: public reads trimmed at Q25 with fastp, clones called with MiXCR, in-frame beta chains kept. All rows with the same CDR3 protein become a single entry with the most common DNA and genes. Within this sample are about 400,000 distinct CDR3 sequences, with 13% to 15% of them counted one time only. The ten most abundant clones make up under 25% of the sample. Sequencing was performed on PBMCs or a T cell subset sorted from them (not recorded which). The source is a young man who had mild COVID-19 (a few samples of this study predate the infection). The sample titles of this study are shuffled in the database, so cell type and time point are left out; the donor was told from shared clones.

The chain combines TRBV20-1 with TRBJ2-3, with a weak D call TRBD1 (5 bases). There are 15 residues in the CDR3. V dropped 3 bases and J dropped 2 bases, with 15 bases sitting between them. The germline CDR1 and CDR2 sequences are DFQATT and SNEGSKA (reference sequence). In nucleotides, the CDR3 is TGCAGTGCTAGGCCGGCAGGGCCCCCCACAGATACGCAGTATTTT. It encodes CSARPAGPPTDTQYF.

The gene calls are TRBV7-2 and TRBJ2-7; possibly TRBD1 for D (7 bases). CDR3 length equals 14 residues. From germline, CDR1 is SGHTA and CDR2 FQGNSA. V shed 5 bases and J shed 7 bases, with 18 bases lying between them. The CDR3 region is CASSPPEGAAEQYF. CDR3 bases: TGTGCCAGCAGCCCACCGGAGGGGGCCGCGGAGCAGTACTTC.

The chain has TRBV7-2 and TRBJ1-6; tentatively, D is TRBD1 (5 bases). CDR1 is SGHTA, CDR2 FQGNSA, per germline. The length of the CDR3 is 15 residues. The V gene lost 3 bases and the J gene lost 1 base, with 7 bases spanning the gap. This CDR3 is CASSFQGSYNSPLHF. CDR3 in DNA: TGTGCCAGCAGCTTCCAGGGTTCCTATAATTCACCCCTCCACTTT.

V gene TRBV11-2 combines with J gene TRBJ2-2, with D possibly matching TRBD1 (6 bases). V lost 4 bases and J 5 bases, leaving 14 bases between the germline ends. The germline V gene has CDR1 SGHAT and CDR2 FQNNGV. This CDR3 is 15 amino acids long. The CDR3 coding sequence is TGTGCCAGCAGCTCCCCCAGGACAGCAACCGGGGAGCTGTTTTTT. It codes for CASSSPRTATGELFF.

This clonotype was picked up many times. This chain uses TRBV4-1 with TRBJ2-2; no definite D call. Per the germline V gene, CDR1 is MGHRA and CDR2 is YSYEKL. V was pared by 2 bases and J by 5 bases, with 6 bases between. This CDR3 is 13 amino acids long. Here the CDR3 reads CASSQTDTGELFF. The CDR3 DNA follows: TGCGCCAGCAGCCAAACCGATACCGGGGAGCTGTTTTTT.